This entry is about one T cell receptor beta chain. The germline CDR1 and CDR2 sequences are MNHEY and SVGAGI. The CDR3 runs to 14 residues. V shed 7 bases and J 3 bases; nucleotides not matched to a gene: 8. In the original workflow: How many nucleated cells were present was estimated from reference gene primer amplification. Generated by immunoSEQ multiplex PCR, the TCRdb table keeps only in-frame clones and is missing some. That table gives V, J and clone size, and the DNA gave D and trimming. The sample has 200,000 to 250,000 clones, around nine tenths seen once. These data belong to a study of blood T cell repertoires in COVID-19. Overall study context: Samples taken during acute and convalescent COVID-19 were collected in the United States, Italy and Spain. T cells, B-cell-depleted T cells, or PBMCs provided the cDNA or gDNA that served as material.

The V and J genes are TRBV6-5 and TRBJ2-7; 8 nucleotides align to TRBD1. This receptor was obtained from a woman in her sixties or seventies who had recovered from COVID-19. Material for sequencing was peripheral blood. The CDR3 is CASNKLGQGYEQYF. The CDR3 DNA reads TGTGCCAGCAATAAGTTAGGACAGGGCTACGAGCAGTACTTC.